The rows below give T cell receptor beta chains drawn from one sample of a study of blood T cell repertoires in COVID-19. The method was immunoSEQ multiplex PCR; TCRdb's version includes in-frame clones alone and lacks a portion of them. The profile covers under 200,000 clones, with 75% to 90% appearing a single time and roughly 9% taken by the ten largest. Sequenced sample: peripheral blood. These TCRs come from a woman aged 80 or older with active or convalescent COVID-19. Each CDR3 is given with its conserved first and last residue. A D gene is named only where the DNA matches it firmly. Clone size is not always given. Where it is, it says once, few, many or a class for expanded clones.

>TRBV3-1/TRBV3-2|NA|NA|TRBJ2-6
TGTGCCAGCAGCCAAGGAACAGTAAGGCCCAACACCAACGTCCTGACTTTC
CASSQGTVRPNTNVLTF
>TRBV4-1|NA|NA|TRBJ1-2
TGCGCCAGCAGCCTCGGACAGACCTCCGGGGGCTACACCTTC
CASSLGQTSGGYTF
>TRBV6-2/TRBV6-3|NA|few|TRBJ1-2
TGTGCCAGCAGTCTTGGGCACGGCTACACCTTC
CASSLGHGYTF
>TRBV19|TRBD2|NA|TRBJ2-2
TGTGCCAGTAGTGTTCGGACTAGCGGGGGGAACACCGGGGAGCTGTTTTTT
CASSVRTSGGNTGELFF
>TRBV7-2|TRBD1|NA|TRBJ1-2
TGTGCCAGCAGCCTGGGACAGGATCTTTTTAACTATGGCTACACCTTC
CASSLGQDLFNYGYTF
>TRBV5-1|TRBD2|NA|TRBJ2-3
TGCGCCAGCAGCTTGGGTCTCGGGGGGGCCCCAGATACGCAGTATTTT
CASSLGLGGAPDTQYF
>TRBV6-2/TRBV6-3|NA|NA|TRBJ2-6
TGTGCCAGCAGCCGTGGCGAGGTCTCTGGGGCCAACGTCCTGACTTTC
CASSRGEVSGANVLTF
>TRBV18|NA|NA|TRBJ1-3
TGTGCCAGCTCACCAGCATTGAGCGTGACCCCGACGCGGAACACCATATATTTT
CASSPALSVTPTRNTIYF
>TRBV9|NA|NA|TRBJ1-1
TGTGCCAGCAGCGTAGTTGGACAGCTGAACACTGAAGCTTTCTTT
CASSVVGQLNTEAFF
>TRBV19|TRBD2|NA|TRBJ2-3
TGTGCCAGTAGTATAGCGGGGGGATCCACAGATACGCAGTATTTT
CASSIAGGSTDTQYF
>TRBV4-3|TRBD2|NA|TRBJ2-1
TGCGCCAGCAGCCAAGATCTCGGACTAGGGGCATACAATGAGCAGTTCTTC
CASSQDLGLGAYNEQFF
>TRBV10-1|TRBD1|NA|TRBJ1-4
TGCGCCAGCAGTGGAGGGGGCCCTGGAGGAGAAAAACTGTTTTTT
CASSGGGPGGEKLFF
>TRBV5-4|TRBD2|NA|TRBJ2-3
TGTGCCAGCAGCTTGGCGGGAGGGGGGTCAGATACGCAGTATTTT
CASSLAGGGSDTQYF
>TRBV30|NA|NA|TRBJ2-7
TGTGCCTGGGGGGGGCCGCTCGAGCAGTACTTC
CAWGGPLEQYF
>TRBV6-2/TRBV6-3|TRBD1|NA|TRBJ2-1
TGTGCCAGCAGTGACCGGACAGGGCGGGATGAGCAGTTCTTC
CASSDRTGRDEQFF
>TRBV7-2|NA|NA|TRBJ2-7
TGTGCCAGCAGGCGATCCGGGGAGTCCGAGCAGTACTTC
CASRRSGESEQYF
>TRBV7-2|TRBD1|NA|TRBJ2-7
TGTGCCAGCAGCCGGACAGGGGGGCAGGACGAGCAGTACTTC
CASSRTGGQDEQYF
>TRBV6-6|TRBD1|NA|TRBJ1-4
TGTGCCAGCAGTCGAGGGACAGGGGTTAGTGAAAAACTGTTTTTT
CASSRGTGVSEKLFF
>TRBV12-5|TRBD1|NA|TRBJ1-2
TGTGCTAGTGGCCGGGACAGTCCTAACTATGGCTACACCTTC
CASGRDSPNYGYTF
>TRBV6-5|NA|NA|TRBJ1-1
TGTGCCAGCAGCCTCTTCGCGGGGGACCTCCCAGGAGCTTTCTTT
CASSLFAGDLPGAFF
>TRBV18|NA|NA|TRBJ1-1
TGTGCCAGCTCACCACTGTCAGTGAACACTGAAGCTTTCTTT
CASSPLSVNTEAFF
>TRBV25-1|NA|NA|TRBJ1-1
TGTGCCAGCAGTGTACAGGGAGACACTGAAGCTTTCTTT
CASSVQGDTEAFF
>TRBV18|NA|NA|TRBJ2-6
TGTGCCAGCTCACCGGGACAATCTGGGGCCAACGTCCTGACTTTC
CASSPGQSGANVLTF
>TRBV18|TRBD1|NA|TRBJ1-2
TGTGCCAGCTCACCCAACCTTGACAGGGCCCTTTATGGCTACACCTTC
CASSPNLDRALYGYTF
>TRBV7-8|TRBD2|NA|TRBJ2-7
TGTGCCAGCAGCTTAGAGGGAGGGGTCGAGCAGTACTTC
CASSLEGGVEQYF
>TRBV11-3|TRBD1|once|TRBJ2-7
TGTGCCAGCAGCTTATTGTGGGACAGGGCCAGCTCCTACGAGCAGTACTTC
CASSLLWDRASSYEQYF